The source of this TCR beta chain is a study of tumor-infiltrating lymphocytes in primary liver carcinoma. Background on the study: Staged T1-T3 N0M0, the tumors had sizes that ranged from about 4.2 to 11 cm across.

Note on this clonotype: Its matching antigen is unknown.

The length of the CDR3 is 14 residues. Per the germline V gene, CDR1 is ENHRY and CDR2 is SYGVKD. V was pared by 7 bases and J by 1 base, with 6 bases of the junction left unmatched. Between roughly 17 and 31 mg of unsorted bulk tissue served as the source from which RNA and DNA were co-extracted. Tumor samples uniformly had over 80% viable tumor cells. Overall study results and limits: Only about 7-25% of top clones occurred in every one of the five tumor regions. Tumor top-250-clone fractions significantly exceeded those of blood (p = 0.039).

A primer matching the constant region was used to make TCR beta cDNA from approximately 0.45 ug of total RNA. Construction of TCR beta libraries relied on three successive nested multiplex PCR rounds employing slightly modified ARM-PCR. The study ran its first two PCR rounds for roughly 11 cycles each, using TRBV1-TRBV30 forward primers and a C-beta reverse primer. TCRdb itself ran the multiplex PCR reads through MiXCR, one entry per CDR3 protein. This repertoire shows about 59,000 distinct CDR3 sequences, less than 85% found once; its top ten account for roughly three fifths. Material for sequencing was liver tumor tissue from sampling region 2. Subset noted: tumor region T2, inferior pole. This clonotype was sampled from a man aged 40-50 years with primary liver carcinoma and hepatitis B virus infection. V is TRBV10-3 and J is TRBJ2-5; 7 bases agree with TRBD1. CDR3 DNA sequence: TGTGCCATCAATACCGACAGGGCCCAAGAGACCCAGTACTTC. Translation: CAINTDRAQETQYF.